A single sample is the source of the 13 T cell receptor beta chains below, sequenced in a study of shared clonotypes between healthy human individuals. Assay: immunoSEQ multiplex PCR; the TCRdb copy retains only in-frame clones and omits some. The sample includes 1,100,000 or so clones, about four fifths of them seen just once. The specimen was memory CD4+ T cells from PBMCs. Subset reported: CD45RA-negative fraction. The receptors shown here come from a young man in good health. Some clones in this sample may be carry-over from other donors' samples.

The rearrangement joins TRBV19 to TRBJ1-3; maybe TRBD1 (5 bases). Germline V lookup: CDR1 LNHDA, CDR2 SQIVND (reference sequence). V was shortened by 4 bases and J by 7 bases, with 14 bases between the two germline ends. The CDR3 is 14 amino acids. The CDR3 loop is CASSNSGGRNTIYF. In DNA form, the CDR3 reads TGTGCCAGTAGTAACTCCGGGGGACGGAACACCATATATTTT.

This chain joins TRBV5-1 and TRBJ2-3; 12 bases are a match to TRBD2. The CDR3 loop spans 17 amino acids. Germline V gene sequence: CDR1 SGHRS, CDR2 YFSETQ. With V trimmed by 3 bases and J by 2 bases, 7 bases remained unmatched. In DNA form, the CDR3 reads TGCGCCAGCAGCTCGGCGGGGACTAGCGGGCTCACAGATACGCAGTATTTT. The encoded protein is CASSSAGTSGLTDTQYF.

This clone was observed a handful of times. The V call is TRBV28, the J call TRBJ1-4; D is uncertain. This CDR3 comprises 14 residues. CDR1 and CDR2 from the germline V gene are MDHEN and SYDVKM. V lost 6 bases and J lost 3, with 11 bases in between. The CDR3 nucleotides read TGTGCCAGCAGAGGCGAGGCCGCTAATGAAAAACTGTTTTTT. As protein: CASRGEAANEKLFF.

In this sample, this clone turned up once. The V call is TRBV5-6, the J call TRBJ1-2; 7 positions match TRBD1. This CDR3 is 16 amino acids long. V shed 4 bases, J shed 0 bases, and the junction held 9 bases outside the gene matches. Germline loops: CDR1 SGHDT, CDR2 YYEEEE. CDR3 sequence reads: CASSRDRVFSNYGYTF. In DNA, the CDR3 is TGTGCCAGCAGCCGCGACAGGGTCTTCTCTAACTATGGCTACACCTTC.

The V call is TRBV2, the J call TRBJ2-1; 8 positions match TRBD2. The trim removed 7 bases at V and 4 bases at J, leaving 9 bases unmatched. The germline V gene has CDR1 SNHLY and CDR2 FYNNEI. This CDR3 is 15 amino acids long. CDR3 amino acids: CASKVGREDYNEQFF. In nucleotides, the CDR3 is TGTGCCAGCAAGGTTGGGCGGGAGGATTACAATGAGCAGTTCTTC.

About this clone: This same CDR3 is encoded by further DNA sequences in the sample. The chain employs TRBV27 and TRBJ1-4; D may be TRBD1 (6 bases). This CDR3 is built from 14 residues. Germline V gives CDR1 MNHEY, CDR2 SMNVEV (reference sequence). V was trimmed by 3 bases and J by 5 bases, leaving 10 bases between them. This CDR3 is CASSLRTVNEKLFF. In DNA, the CDR3 is TGTGCCAGCAGTTTGAGGACAGTAAATGAAAAACTGTTTTTT.

The rearrangement joins TRBV13 to TRBJ2-1, with TRBD1 as a possible D gene (5 bases). Germline V gene data show CDR1 as PRHDT and CDR2 as FYEKMQ (reference sequence). V lost 5 bases and J lost 0, with 14 bases in between. This CDR3 is 16 amino acids long. The CDR3 DNA reads as TGTGCCAGCAGCCCTCAGGGCCCGAGCTCCTACAATGAGCAGTTCTTC. Protein: CASSPQGPSSYNEQFF.

V usage is TRBV5-8 and J usage is TRBJ1-4; 10 nucleotides line up with TRBD1. In germline, CDR1 is SGHTS, CDR2 YDEGEE. The CDR3 is 14 amino acids. The junction had 1 base not matched to a gene; V was cut back by 3 bases and J by 5 bases. CDR3 DNA: TGTGCCAGCAGCTGGACAGGGGGGAATGAAAAACTGTTTTTT. This gives the protein CASSWTGGNEKLFF. The full variable domain, with the rest looked up from reference TRBV5-8 and TRBJ1-4, is EAGVTQSPTHLIKTRGQQATLRCSPISGHTSVYWYQQALGLGLQFLLWYDEGEERNRGNFPPRFSGRQFPNYSSELNVNALELEDSALYLCASSWTGGNEKLFFGSGTQLSVL.

The chain joins TRBV18 to TRBJ2-1; 10 bases are shared with TRBD2. The germline V gene encodes CDR1 KGHSH and CDR2 LQKENI. The CDR3 runs 16 residues. J gave up 7 bases and V 0 bases, and 6 bases lay outside the gene matches. The CDR3 DNA sequence: TGTGCCAGCTCACCACCCAGGACTAGCGGAGGTAATGAGCAGTTCTTC. Protein sequence: CASSPPRTSGGNEQFF.

This sequence joins TRBV5-1 and TRBJ2-3, with D perhaps TRBD2 (6 bases). The CDR3 loop spans 14 amino acids. The V gene's germline CDR1 is SGHRS and CDR2 YFSETQ. Trimming stripped 4 bases from V and 3 bases from J, with 12 bases between. The CDR3 region is CASSAGTLTDTQYF. CDR3 coding DNA: TGCGCCAGCAGCGCCGGGACTCTAACAGATACGCAGTATTTT. Filled out from reference TRBV5-1 and TRBJ2-3, the complete variable domain reads KAGVTQTPRYLIKTRGQQVTLSCSPISGHRSVSWYQQTPGQGLQFLFEYFSETQRNKGNFPGRFSGRQFSNSRSEMNVSTLELGDSALYLCASSAGTLTDTQYFGPGTRLTVL.

The CDR3 loop reads CASSFPSGDTGELFF. CDR3 nucleotides: TGCGCCAGCAGCTTTCCGTCTGGGGACACCGGGGAGCTGTTTTTT. The gene calls are TRBV5-1 and TRBJ2-2; D remains unclear. V dropped 2 bases and J dropped 3 bases, with 11 bases sitting between them. In germline, CDR1 is SGHRS, CDR2 YFSETQ. CDR3 length: 15 amino acids.

This chain uses TRBV7-2 with TRBJ1-2, with 7 bases identical to TRBD1. Germline CDR1 SGHTA, CDR2 FQGNSA. After removal of 5 bases from V and 0 bases from J, the junction contained 6 bases not matched to a gene. This CDR3 is built from 15 residues. CDR3 nucleotide sequence: TGTGCCAGCAGCAGCTACAGGGGCGCTAACTATGGCTACACCTTC. This codes for CASSSYRGANYGYTF.

This clone was recorded only once. The chain recombines TRBV5-1 with TRBJ2-1; TRBD2 matches 11 bases. Germline-derived CDR1 and CDR2 are SGHRS and YFSETQ. The CDR3 length is 20 residues. Trimming removed 4 bases from V and 0 bases from J; junction bases left unmatched: 15. The CDR3 DNA reads as TGCGCCAGCAGCACCCCTACTAGCGGGAGCTCCGAGAGCTCCTACAATGAGCAGTTCTTC. Amino acid sequence: CASSTPTSGSSESSYNEQFF.